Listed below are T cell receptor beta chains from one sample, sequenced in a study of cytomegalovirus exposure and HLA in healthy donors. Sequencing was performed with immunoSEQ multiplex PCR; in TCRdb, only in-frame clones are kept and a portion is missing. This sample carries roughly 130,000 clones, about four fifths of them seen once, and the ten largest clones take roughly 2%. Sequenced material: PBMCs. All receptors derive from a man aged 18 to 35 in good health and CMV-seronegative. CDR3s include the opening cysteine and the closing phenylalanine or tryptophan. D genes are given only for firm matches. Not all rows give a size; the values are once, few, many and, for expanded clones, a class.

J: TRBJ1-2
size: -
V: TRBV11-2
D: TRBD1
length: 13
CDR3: CASSRDRGLGYTF
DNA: TGTGCCAGCAGCCGGGACAGGGGGCTTGGCTACACCTTC

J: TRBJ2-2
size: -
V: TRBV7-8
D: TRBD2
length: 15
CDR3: CASSQREGGTGELFF
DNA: TGTGCCAGCAGCCAGCGGGAGGGTGGCACCGGGGAGCTGTTTTTT

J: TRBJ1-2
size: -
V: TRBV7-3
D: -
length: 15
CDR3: CASSPSGGGGEGYTF
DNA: TGTGCCAGCAGCCCCTCCGGGGGAGGGGGTGAGGGCTACACCTTC

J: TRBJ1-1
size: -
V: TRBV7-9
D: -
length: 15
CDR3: CASSLAQGKNTEAFF
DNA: TGTGCCAGCAGCTTAGCCCAGGGGAAGAACACTGAAGCTTTCTTT

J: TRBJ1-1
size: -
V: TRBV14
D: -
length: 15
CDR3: CASSRVRGPNTEAFF
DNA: TGTGCCAGCAGCCGGGTCAGGGGCCCGAACACTGAAGCTTTCTTT

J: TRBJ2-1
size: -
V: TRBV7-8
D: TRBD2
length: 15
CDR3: CASRLAGLAGGRQFF
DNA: TGTGCCAGCCGGTTGGCGGGACTAGCGGGAGGGCGGCAGTTCTTC

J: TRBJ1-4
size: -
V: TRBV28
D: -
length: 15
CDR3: CASSLYSGTNEKLFF
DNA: TGTGCCAGCAGTTTATACAGCGGGACTAATGAAAAACTGTTTTTT

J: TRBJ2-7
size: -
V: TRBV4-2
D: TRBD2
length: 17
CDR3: CASSQEVYVAGTYEQYF
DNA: TGTGCCAGCAGCCAAGAGGTGTACGTAGCGGGGACCTACGAGCAGTACTTC

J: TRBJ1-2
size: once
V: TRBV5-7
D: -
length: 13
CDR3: CASSLEGKHGYTF
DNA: TGTGCCAGCAGCTTAGAGGGTAAGCATGGCTACACCTTC

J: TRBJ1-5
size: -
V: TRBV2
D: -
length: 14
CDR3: CASSELGAQGPQHF
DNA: TGTGCCAGCAGTGAACTCGGAGCCCAAGGGCCCCAGCATTTT

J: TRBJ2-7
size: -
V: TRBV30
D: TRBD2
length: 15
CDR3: CAWSVPSGRFYEQYF
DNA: TGTGCCTGGAGTGTACCTAGCGGGAGGTTCTACGAGCAGTACTTC

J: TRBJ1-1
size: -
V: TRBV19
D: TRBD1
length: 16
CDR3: CASTRNSQGGNTEAFF
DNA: TGTGCCAGTACCCGAAATTCTCAGGGGGGGAACACTGAAGCTTTCTTT

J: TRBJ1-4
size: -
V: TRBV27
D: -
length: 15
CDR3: CASGEWGATNEKLFF
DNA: TGTGCCAGCGGAGAATGGGGCGCAACTAATGAAAAACTGTTTTTT